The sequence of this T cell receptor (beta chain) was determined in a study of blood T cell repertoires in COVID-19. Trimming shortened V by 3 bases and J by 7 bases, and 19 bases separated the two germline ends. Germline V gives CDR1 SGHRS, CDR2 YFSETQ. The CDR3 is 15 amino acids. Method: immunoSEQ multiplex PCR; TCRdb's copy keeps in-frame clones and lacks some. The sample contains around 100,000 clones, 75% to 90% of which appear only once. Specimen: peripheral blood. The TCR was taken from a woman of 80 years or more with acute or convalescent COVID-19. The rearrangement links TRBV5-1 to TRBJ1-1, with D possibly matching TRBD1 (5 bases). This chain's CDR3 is CASSSRGEGGGEAFF. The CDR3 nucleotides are TGCGCCAGCAGCTCCCGGGGGGAGGGCGGGGGTGAAGCTTTCTTT.